These 25 T cell receptor beta chains came from one sample sequenced in a study of blood T cell repertoires in COVID-19. Libraries were prepared by immunoSEQ multiplex PCR; TCRdb keeps only in-frame clonotypes and omits some of them. Of 120,000 to 150,000 clones listed, about 83% are singletons. Sequencing used PBMCs or T cells enriched from blood (not recorded which). The receptors here all came from a woman aged 45-65 years who had been exposed to COVID-19.

The chain combines TRBV10-3 with TRBJ1-6, with TRBD1 identical over 8 bases. V gave up 6 bases and J gave up 8 bases; unmatched junction bases: 9. The CDR3 extends over 15 amino acids. Germline V gene lookup returns CDR1 ENHRY and CDR2 SYGVKD. CDR3 sequence reads: CAIRNPGGMDSPLHF. In nucleotides, the CDR3 is TGTGCCATCAGAAACCCAGGGGGCATGGATTCACCCCTCCACTTT.

This clone is a singleton in its sample. This sequence joins TRBV4-3 and TRBJ1-1, with TRBD1 matching 7 bases. J gave up 4 bases and V 1 base, and 12 bases lay outside the gene matches. The CDR3 runs to 17 residues. Germline V gene data show CDR1 as LGHNA and CDR2 as YSLEER. CDR3 nucleotide sequence: TGCGCCAGCAGCCAAGTCTCAGGGGGAACGGGAAGCACTGAAGCTTTCTTT. Amino acid sequence: CASSQVSGGTGSTEAFF.

Note on this clone: The sample has other DNA sequences that encode this CDR3 too. The chain combines TRBV7-2 with TRBJ1-5; no reliable D call. V was cut by 1 base and J by 4 bases, with 5 bases left in between. There are 13 residues in the CDR3. Germline-derived CDR1 and CDR2 are SGHTA and FQGNSA. The CDR3 region is CASSLVQNQPQHF. In nucleotides, the CDR3 is TGTGCCAGCAGCTTAGTACAAAATCAGCCCCAGCATTTT.

This sequence joins TRBV11-3 and TRBJ1-5, with 8 bases identical to TRBD1. V trimming: 0 bases; J trimming: 6 bases; junction bases outside the gene matches: 10. CDR1 and CDR2 from the germline V gene are SGHNT and YENEEA. The CDR3 consists of 17 residues. CDR3 DNA sequence: TGTGCCAGCAGCTTAGATCAAGCAGGGGGCGATTGTCAGCCCCAGCATTTT. Its translation: CASSLDQAGGDCQPQHF.

The CDR3 nucleotides read TGTGCCAGCAGTGCAACGGGACAGGATGGCTACACCTTC. Encoded protein: CASSATGQDGYTF. V and J are TRBV6-1 and TRBJ1-2; 8 bases map to TRBD1. The CDR3 contains 13 residues. Germline values: CDR1 MNHNS, CDR2 SASEGT. V was pared by 4 bases and J by 6 bases, with 4 bases of the junction left unmatched.

The rearrangement links TRBV19 to TRBJ1-1; 7 bases fit TRBD1. Germline V gene sequence: CDR1 LNHDA, CDR2 SQIVND (reference sequence). Trimming took 6 bases from V and 0 from J; bases not matched to a gene: 13. The CDR3 is made up of 17 amino acids. This chain's CDR3 is CASSSRGALGMNTEAFF. DNA of the CDR3: TGTGCCAGTAGCTCCAGGGGGGCGCTGGGGATGAACACTGAAGCTTTCTTT.

A single count supports this clone. This rearrangement joins TRBV19 to TRBJ2-5; 7 positions agree with TRBD2. The ends lost 5 bases at V and 5 bases at J; junction bases unmatched: 8. In germline, CDR1 is LNHDA, CDR2 SQIVND (reference sequence). The CDR3 loop spans 14 amino acids. CDR3 coding DNA: TGTGCCAGTAGTTGGGACCTCGGGGGGGAGACCCAGTACTTC. The encoded protein is CASSWDLGGETQYF.

This chain joins TRBV7-2 and TRBJ2-1, with TRBD2 as a possible D gene (5 bases). Germline CDR1 reads SGHTA; CDR2 reads FQGNSA. Trimming stripped 7 bases from V and 4 bases from J, with 17 bases between. This CDR3 spans 15 amino acids. The CDR3 here is CASTGRAVGYNEQFF. The DNA of the CDR3 is TGTGCCAGCACCGGGCGGGCAGTAGGGTACAATGAGCAGTTCTTC.

This rearrangement joins TRBV7-2 to TRBJ2-5; 12 bases are a match to TRBD2. Germline-derived CDR1 and CDR2 are SGHTA and FQGNSA. The ends lost 4 bases at V and 5 bases at J; junction bases unmatched: 5. The CDR3 totals 15 residues. Written as DNA, the CDR3 is TGTGCCAGCAGCTGGACTAGCGGGAATGCGGAGACCCAGTACTTC. It translates to CASSWTSGNAETQYF. Drawing the rest from reference TRBV7-2 and TRBJ2-5, the complete variable domain is GAGVSQSPSNKVTEKGKDVELRCDPISGHTALYWYRQSLGQGLEFLIYFQGNSAPDKSGLPSDRFSAERTGGSVSTLTIQRTQQEDSAVYLCASSWTSGNAETQYFGPGTRLLVL.

CDR3 sequence: CASSLTGGAATNEKLFF. CDR3 nucleotides: TGTGCCAGCAGCCTGACAGGGGGCGCGGCAACTAATGAAAAACTGTTTTTT. The chain joins TRBV7-2 to TRBJ1-4; 10 bases are a match to TRBD1. V was pared by 5 bases and J by 0 bases, with 6 bases of the junction left unmatched. Per the germline V gene, CDR1 is SGHTA and CDR2 is FQGNSA. The CDR3 is 17 amino acids.

This chain links TRBV7-9 with TRBJ1-1; 9 bases map to TRBD1. Germline V gene data show CDR1 as SEHNR and CDR2 as FQNEAQ (reference sequence). The junction had 5 bases not matched to a gene; V was cut back by 5 bases and J by 4 bases. The length of the CDR3 is 14 residues. This chain's CDR3 is CASSIGQGTTEAFF. DNA of the CDR3: TGTGCCAGCAGCATAGGACAGGGGACCACTGAAGCTTTCTTT.

As concerns this clone: The junction and the germline gene differ at one end; a read error may be behind it. In DNA form, the CDR3 reads TGTGCCAGCAGCCTCCATGGATCTGCGGGAGGCACAAATACGCAGTATTTT. Protein product: CASSLHGSAGGTNTQYF. V gene TRBV11-3 combines with J gene TRBJ2-3; TRBD2 aligns across 8 bases. The CDR3 loop spans 17 amino acids. Germline V gene sequence: CDR1 SGHNT, CDR2 YENEEA.

The sample holds one count of this clone. The rearrangement links TRBV12-5 to TRBJ1-2; D is perhaps TRBD1 (6 bases). The CDR3 runs to 15 residues. V gave up 5 bases and J gave up 1 base, with 14 bases separating them. Germline values: CDR1 LGHNT, CDR2 FRNRAP. The chain's CDR3 is CASGPTGTNNYGYTF. In DNA, the CDR3 is TGTGCTAGTGGTCCAACCGGGACAAATAACTATGGCTACACCTTC.

The gene calls are TRBV6-4 and TRBJ2-1, with D perhaps matching TRBD1 (6 bases). Deletions cut 2 bases from V and 0 bases from J, with 11 bases between. The CDR3 covers 16 residues. CDR1 MRHNA and CDR2 SNTAGT come from the germline V gene. DNA of the CDR3: TGTGCCAGCAGTGACGCAGGGGTTAGCTCCTACAATGAGCAGTTCTTC. It codes for CASSDAGVSSYNEQFF.

The chain carries TRBV28 and TRBJ1-5, with TRBD1 matching 7 bases. Germline assignment: CDR1 MDHEN and CDR2 SYDVKM. The CDR3 totals 18 residues. V was clipped by 3 bases and J by 3 bases; unmatched bases: 14. The CDR3 nucleotides are TGTGCCAGCAGTTTTTTTATAGGGGGCAAACGGAACAATCAGCCCCAGCATTTT. This codes for CASSFFIGGKRNNQPQHF.

V is TRBV5-3 and J is TRBJ1-5, with TRBD1 matching over 7 bases. TRBV5-3 is classed as an ORF, of uncertain function. CDR3 size: 16 residues. J gave up 0 bases and V 0 bases, and 3 bases lay outside the gene matches. As DNA, the CDR3 is TGTGCCAGAAGCTTGGACAGGGGTTATAGCAATCAGCCCCAGCATTTT. This sequence encodes CARSLDRGYSNQPQHF.

CDR3: CASQTGESGNTIYF. DNA for the CDR3: TGCGCCAGTCAAACAGGGGAATCTGGAAACACCATATATTTT. This chain joins TRBV5-1 and TRBJ1-3, with 7 bases matching TRBD1. With V trimmed by 8 bases and J by 1 base, 6 bases remained unmatched. The CDR3 is made up of 14 amino acids. Germline V gene data show CDR1 as SGHRS and CDR2 as YFSETQ.

V usage is TRBV12-3 or TRBV12-4 and J usage is TRBJ1-2, with D unclear. This CDR3 has 13 amino acids. The V and J ends lost 1 base and 8 bases respectively, with 11 bases between them. This CDR3 is CASSLENSGGYTF. The CDR3 DNA is TGTGCCAGCAGTTTAGAGAACAGCGGGGGCTACACCTTC.

The V gene is TRBV3-1 (or the pseudogene TRBV3-2), the J gene TRBJ1-2; D is unclear. Germline assignment: CDR1 LGHDT and CDR2 YNNKEL (reference sequence). The CDR3 length is 15 residues. V was trimmed by 4 bases and J by 8 bases, leaving 20 bases between them. CDR3 loop: CASSPSREAVRGYTF. The DNA of the CDR3 is TGTGCCAGCAGCCCAAGCCGGGAAGCCGTGAGAGGCTACACCTTC.

The chain carries TRBV19 and TRBJ2-1; 11 nucleotides line up with TRBD2. Trimming took 5 bases from V and 7 from J; bases not matched to a gene: 7. Germline loops: CDR1 LNHDA, CDR2 SQIVND (reference sequence). CDR3 size: 15 residues. CDR3 sequence reads: CASSETSGTGNEQFF. The CDR3 nucleotides read TGTGCCAGTAGTGAGACTAGCGGGACGGGAAATGAGCAGTTCTTC. The variable domain in full, with the rest retrieved from reference TRBV19 and TRBJ2-1, is DGGITQSPKYLFRKEGQNVTLSCEQNLNHDAMYWYRQDPGQGLRLIYYSQIVNDFQKGDIAEGYSVSREKKESFPLTVTSAQKNPTAFYLCASSETSGTGNEQFFGPGTRLTVL.

This clone was seen only once. The genes are TRBV6-1 and TRBJ2-4; TRBD1 is a possible D gene (6 bases). Germline assignment: CDR1 MNHNS and CDR2 SASEGT. This CDR3 comprises 14 residues. The ends were cut back, 7 bases at V and 5 bases at J, with 15 bases in the middle. The DNA of the CDR3 is TGTGCCAGCAAAGGTTCCGCAGGGGAAAACATTCAGTACTTC. It specifies CASKGSAGENIQYF.

The rearrangement uses TRBV10-3 and TRBJ2-2, with TRBD2 as a possible D gene (5 bases). The CDR3 contains 15 residues. The germline CDR1 and CDR2 sequences are ENHRY and SYGVKD. With 2 bases removed from V and 6 bases from J, the gap between germline ends came to 13 bases. This chain's CDR3 is CAISEHLGSPGELFF. CDR3 DNA: TGTGCCATCAGTGAGCACCTAGGGAGTCCCGGGGAGCTGTTTTTT.

J is TRBJ1-2 and V is TRBV19; tentatively, D is TRBD1 (5 bases). This CDR3 region has 12 residues. The V gene lost 7 bases and the J gene lost 8 bases, with 14 bases spanning the gap. The V gene's germline CDR1 is LNHDA and CDR2 SQIVND (reference sequence). CDR3 DNA sequence: TGTGCCAGTAAGGAACAGGCGCGCGGCTACACCTTC. It yields the protein CASKEQARGYTF.

The chain uses TRBV5-4 and TRBJ1-1; tentative D call: TRBD1 (5 bases). The CDR3 totals 13 residues. The V gene's germline CDR1 is SGHNT and CDR2 YYREEE (reference sequence). V shed 3 bases and J shed 8 bases, with 14 bases lying between them. CDR3: CASSSIDSAEAFF. The CDR3 nucleotides are TGTGCCAGCAGCTCCATAGACAGCGCCGAAGCTTTCTTT.

The genes are TRBV2 and TRBJ2-4; TRBD1 is a possible D gene (6 bases). The germline V and J ends were trimmed by 6 bases and 8 bases, with 20 bases remaining between them. Germline CDR1 and CDR2: SNHLY and FYNNEI. The CDR3 contains 15 residues. This CDR3 is CASSGSKTGLHIQYF. In nucleotides, the CDR3 is TGTGCCAGCAGCGGATCTAAAACAGGGTTGCACATTCAGTACTTC.